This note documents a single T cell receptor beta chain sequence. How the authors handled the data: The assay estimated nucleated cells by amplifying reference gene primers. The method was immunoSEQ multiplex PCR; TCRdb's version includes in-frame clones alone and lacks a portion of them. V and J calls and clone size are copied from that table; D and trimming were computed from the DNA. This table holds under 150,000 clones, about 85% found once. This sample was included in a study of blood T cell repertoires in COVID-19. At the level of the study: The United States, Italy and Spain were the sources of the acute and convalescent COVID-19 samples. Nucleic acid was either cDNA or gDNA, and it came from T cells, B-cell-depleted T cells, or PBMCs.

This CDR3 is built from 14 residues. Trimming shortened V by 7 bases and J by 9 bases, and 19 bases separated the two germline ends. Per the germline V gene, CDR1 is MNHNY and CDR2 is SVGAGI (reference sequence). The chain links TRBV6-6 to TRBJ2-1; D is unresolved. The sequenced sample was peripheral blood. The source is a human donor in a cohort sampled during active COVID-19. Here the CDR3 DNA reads TGTGCCAGCACTCCAAGTGGGCAGTCAGGTGAGCAGTTCTTC. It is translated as CASTPSGQSGEQFF.